The clone carrying this TCR beta chain was seen more than once but under ten times. This sample stems from a study of T-cell reconstitution after alpha-beta-depleted transplantation in children. Germline assignment: CDR1 KGHSH and CDR2 LQKENI. With 1 base clipped from V and 4 bases from J, the junction kept 14 bases outside the gene matches. This CDR3 is 19 amino acids long. The TCRbeta library incorporated unique molecular identifiers. TCRdb reprocessed the PCR reads with MiXCR, giving one entry per CDR3 protein. Altogether about 600,000 distinct CDR3 sequences are present, more than 9% being singletons, with the ten largest covering roughly 4%.

This sequence originates from a human donor who donated a stem cell graft to a child with acute myeloid leukemia. The chain combines TRBV18 with TRBJ2-3; 10 bases fit TRBD2. Sequencing used PBMCs from the stem cell graft donor, obtained from the stem cell graft. CDR3 DNA sequence: TGTGCCAGCTCACCACGCAGCGGGAGGGCCTTGGTTGGGGCAGATACGCAGTATTTT. This encodes CASSPRSGRALVGADTQYF. Supplemented by reference TRBV18 and TRBJ2-3, the full variable domain reads NAGVMQNPRHLVRRRGQEARLRCSPMKGHSHVYWYRQLPEEGLKFMVYLQKENIIDESGMPKERFSAEFPKEGPSILRIQQVVRGDSAAYFCASSPRSGRALVGADTQYFGPGTRLTVL.